The 14 T cell receptor beta chains reported below all come from one sample, sequenced in a study of cytomegalovirus exposure and HLA in healthy donors. TCRdb keeps only in-frame clones here, not all; method: immunoSEQ multiplex PCR. The repertoire holds around 150,000 clones, with less than 90% as singletons. Sample: PBMCs. These receptors were obtained from a man aged 25 to 40 in good health and CMV-seropositive.

This chain connects TRBV5-1 to TRBJ1-4, with D maybe TRBD1 (6 bases). The V gene's germline CDR1 is SGHRS and CDR2 YFSETQ. This CDR3 is built from 19 residues. Trimming shortened V by 0 bases and J by 0 bases, and 18 bases separated the two germline ends. CDR3 in amino acids: CASSLAGTPPHATNEKLFF. In DNA, the CDR3 is TGCGCCAGCAGCTTGGCAGGGACACCACCTCACGCAACTAATGAAAAACTGTTTTTT.

The genes are TRBV5-6 and TRBJ1-2, with unresolved D. V lost 1 base, J lost 3 bases, and 7 bases lay in between. The germline V gene has CDR1 SGHDT and CDR2 YYEEEE. The CDR3 is made up of 13 amino acids. CDR3 bases: TGTGCCAGCAGCTTGCCGATAGACTATGGCTACACCTTC. It is translated as CASSLPIDYGYTF.

The chain combines TRBV11-2 with TRBJ1-2; the D gene is possibly TRBD1 (6 bases). The CDR3 is 17 residues long. The V gene lost 7 bases and the J gene lost 0 bases, with 21 bases spanning the gap. Per germline, CDR1 SGHAT and CDR2 FQNNGV. DNA for the CDR3: TGTGCCAGCACCAAAACAGGGACTAAACTCACTAACTATGGCTACACCTTC. Protein: CASTKTGTKLTNYGYTF.

The genes are TRBV7-2 and TRBJ1-3; 7 bases line up with TRBD1. CDR3 size: 14 residues. Germline V CDR1 and CDR2: SGHTA, FQGNSA. The junction had 5 bases not matched to a gene; V was cut back by 5 bases and J by 4 bases. For the CDR3, the DNA is TGTGCCAGCAGCCCTAGGGACAGCGGAAACACCATATATTTT. This translates into CASSPRDSGNTIYF.

Only a few counts were recorded for this clone. The rearrangement joins TRBV27 to TRBJ1-2; D is possibly TRBD1 (5 bases). CDR3 length: 15 residues. Trimming stripped 0 bases from V and 3 bases from J, with 11 bases between. Germline CDR1 is MNHEY and CDR2 is SMNVEV (reference sequence). The CDR3 coding sequence is TGTGCCAGCAGTTTATCCGTCCAGGGCGACTATGGCTACACCTTC. Its translation is CASSLSVQGDYGYTF.

V gene TRBV6-5 combines with J gene TRBJ2-7; D perhaps matches TRBD2 (5 bases). CDR3 length: 12 amino acids. V was cut by 2 bases and J by 6 bases, with 8 bases left in between. Germline-derived CDR1 and CDR2 are MNHEY and SVGAGI. The CDR3 region has the DNA TGTGCCAGCAGTTACCGAGGGTCCGAGCAGTACTTC. This sequence encodes CASSYRGSEQYF.

The genes are TRBV7-2 and TRBJ2-7, with 8 bases that match TRBD1. The germline gives CDR1 SGHTA, CDR2 FQGNSA. J gave up 3 bases and V 1 base, and 2 bases lay outside the gene matches. The CDR3 length is 14 residues. CDR3 region: CASSLGTGYYEQYF. CDR3 in DNA: TGTGCCAGCAGCTTAGGGACAGGGTACTACGAGCAGTACTTC.

V is TRBV7-8 and J is TRBJ1-1, with D uncertain. This CDR3 is built from 16 residues. Germline CDR1 reads SGHVS; CDR2 reads FQNEAQ. V was shortened by 0 bases and J by 7 bases, with 18 bases between the two germline ends. The CDR3 loop is CASSLALVSLSSEAFF. CDR3 bases: TGTGCCAGCAGCTTAGCGCTAGTCTCCTTAAGCAGTGAAGCTTTCTTT. Using reference TRBV7-8 and TRBJ1-1 for the parts outside the CDR3, the full variable domain is GAGVSQSPRYKVAKRGQDVALRCDPISGHVSLFWYQQALGQGPEFLTYFQNEAQLDKSGLPSDRFFAERPEGSVSTLKIQRTQQEDSAVYLCASSLALVSLSSEAFFGQGTRLTVV.

The genes are TRBV28 and TRBJ2-2, with 9 nucleotides matching TRBD2. The V segment lost 5 bases and the J segment 4 bases; nucleotides outside the gene matches: 8. The CDR3 spans 16 residues. Germline V gene sequence: CDR1 MDHEN, CDR2 SYDVKM. DNA for the CDR3: TGTGCCAGCAGTCTGACTAGCGGACTGCTCACCGGGGAGCTGTTTTTT. It specifies CASSLTSGLLTGELFF. Full variable domain (missing parts from reference TRBV28 and TRBJ2-2): DVKVTQSSRYLVKRTGEKVFLECVQDMDHENMFWYRQDPGLGLRLIYFSYDVKMKEKGDIPEGYSVSREKKERFSLILESASTNQTSMYLCASSLTSGLLTGELFFGEGSRLTVL.

This clone was found a few times. The same CDR3 arises from other DNA sequences in this sample as well. The chain uses TRBV2 and TRBJ2-6; no clear D. The germline V gene has CDR1 SNHLY and CDR2 FYNNEI. Trimming cost V 3 bases and J 0 bases, with 3 bases left between them. The CDR3 is made up of 14 amino acids. CDR3 protein: CASSERSGANVLTF. The CDR3 DNA follows: TGTGCCAGCAGTGAGCGCTCTGGGGCCAACGTCCTGACTTTC. Looking up the rest from reference TRBV2 and TRBJ2-6 gives the full variable domain: EPEVTQTPSHQVTQMGQEVILRCVPISNHLYFYWYRQILGQKVEFLVSFYNNEISEKSEIFDDQFSVERPDGSNFTLKIRSTKLEDSAMYFCASSERSGANVLTFGAGSRLTVL.

The chain links TRBV28 to TRBJ1-4, with TRBD1 matching 10 bases. Germline trimming cut 6 bases from V and 8 bases from J; bases unmatched to any gene: 6. The CDR3 covers 14 residues. The V gene's germline CDR1 is MDHEN and CDR2 SYDVKM. CDR3 sequence: CASSNGQGVEKLFF. As DNA, the CDR3 is TGTGCCAGCAGCAACGGACAGGGGGTGGAAAAACTGTTTTTT.

This chain connects TRBV30 to TRBJ2-7, with TRBD1 identical over 9 bases. The germline CDR1 and CDR2 sequences are GTSNPN and SVGIG (reference sequence). CDR3 length: 13 residues. V was clipped by 8 bases and J by 8 bases; unmatched bases: 13. The CDR3: CAISGTGFLQQYF. Written as DNA, the CDR3 is TGTGCCATTTCCGGGACAGGGTTTTTGCAGCAGTACTTC.

This clone is a singleton in its sample. V gene TRBV9 combines with J gene TRBJ2-7; a weak D match, TRBD2 (5 bases). CDR1 is SGDLS, CDR2 YYNGEE, per germline. The CDR3 length is 15 residues. Trimming removed 0 bases at V and 4 bases at J, with 14 bases between. CDR3 in amino acids: CASSVGADYLYEQYF. The CDR3 coding sequence is TGTGCCAGCAGCGTAGGGGCCGACTACCTTTACGAGCAGTACTTC.

J is TRBJ1-1 and V is TRBV2, with D hard to call. CDR3 length: 15 amino acids. Trimming took off 2 bases at V and 11 bases at J, with 21 bases between the two ends. Germline V gives CDR1 SNHLY, CDR2 FYNNEI. The CDR3: CASSETHRDPTGAFF. Here the CDR3 DNA reads TGTGCCAGCAGTGAAACTCACAGAGACCCCACCGGTGCTTTCTTT.